Following are 11 T cell receptor beta chains from one sample sequenced in a study of T-cell reconstitution after alpha-beta-depleted transplantation in children. Unique molecular identifiers were incorporated when the TCRbeta library was constructed. TCRdb redid the calling of the PCR reads with MiXCR, one entry per CDR3 protein. Of 450,000 to 700,000 distinct CDR3 sequences in the sample, roughly a quarter were seen once. The sequences come from PBMCs, collected before TCRalphabeta/CD19-depleted stem cell transplant. The receptor set was obtained from a boy less than two years old with Wiskott-Aldrich syndrome, due to receive a stem cell transplant.

This clonotype was picked up a small number of times. The chain has TRBV6-4 and TRBJ2-3; no reliable D call. Germline V gives CDR1 MRHNA, CDR2 SNTAGT. V was trimmed by 10 bases and J by 2 bases, leaving 16 bases between them. The CDR3 is made up of 14 amino acids. The CDR3 nucleotides read TGTGCCACCAAGGCAGCCCGGCACACAGATACGCAGTATTTT. This translates into CATKAARHTDTQYF.

V gene TRBV20-1 combines with J gene TRBJ2-7; tentatively, D is TRBD2 (7 bases). The CDR3 is 16 amino acids. From germline, CDR1 is DFQATT and CDR2 SNEGSKA (reference sequence). V was cut by 3 bases and J by 3 bases, with 21 bases left in between. The CDR3, as DNA: TGCAGTGCTAGGGGATCAACAGGGAGGGCACTCTACGAGCAGTACTTC. Amino acid sequence: CSARGSTGRALYEQYF.

This clonotype was detected only once. The chain has TRBV9 and TRBJ2-7, with D maybe TRBD2 (7 bases). The germline V and J ends were trimmed by 1 base and 7 bases, with 12 bases remaining between them. Germline loops: CDR1 SGDLS, CDR2 YYNGEE. The length of the CDR3 is 13 residues. The CDR3 region is CASSVRGGGEQYF. The CDR3 nucleotides read TGTGCCAGCAGCGTAAGGGGGGGCGGAGAGCAGTACTTC.

The chain uses TRBV5-6 and TRBJ2-5, with D perhaps given as TRBD1 or TRBD2 (5 bases each). From germline, CDR1 is SGHDT and CDR2 YYEEEE. V was trimmed by 6 bases and J by 1 base, leaving 19 bases between them. The CDR3 has 16 amino acids. The CDR3 reads CASNPRGPGPQETQYF. CDR3 bases: TGTGCCAGCAATCCAAGGGGACCAGGGCCCCAAGAGACCCAGTACTTC.

This clonotype has just a few counts. The gene calls are TRBV7-6 and TRBJ1-1, with TRBD1 identical over 10 bases. V was pared by 5 bases and J by 4 bases, with 4 bases of the junction left unmatched. This CDR3 region has 14 residues. CDR1 is SGHVS and CDR2 is FNYEAQ in the germline V gene. The CDR3: CASSGQGGLTEAFF. The CDR3 DNA reads TGTGCCAGCAGCGGACAGGGGGGCCTCACTGAAGCTTTCTTT.

This clonotype was observed a handful of times. The genes are TRBV6-2 or TRBV6-3 and TRBJ2-7; D is undetermined. Trimming left V 5 bases short and J 2 bases short, with 10 bases between. Germline loops: CDR1 MNHEY, CDR2 SVGEGT. The CDR3 is 13 residues long. The CDR3 here is CASSIPGPYEQYF. CDR3 in DNA: TGTGCCAGCAGTATCCCGGGCCCCTACGAGCAGTACTTC.

This clonotype showed up just a few times. This sequence joins TRBV5-4 and TRBJ2-2, with D tentatively TRBD1 (5 bases). The germline V and J ends were trimmed by 2 bases and 11 bases, with 13 bases remaining between them. Germline V gene lookup returns CDR1 SGHNT and CDR2 YYREEE (reference sequence). The length of the CDR3 is 13 residues. This CDR3 is CASSLVGRVELFF. In DNA form, the CDR3 reads TGTGCCAGCAGCTTAGTCGGCAGGGTCGAGCTGTTTTTT. Drawing the rest from reference TRBV5-4 and TRBJ2-2, the complete variable domain is ETGVTQSPTHLIKTRGQQVTLRCSSQSGHNTVSWYQQALGQGPQFIFQYYREEENGRGNFPPRFSGLQFPNYSSELNVNALELDDSALYLCASSLVGRVELFFGEGSRLTVL.

The V gene is TRBV20-1, the J gene TRBJ2-7, with a possible D match to TRBD2 (6 bases). The V and J ends lost 6 bases and 2 bases respectively, with 14 bases between them. CDR1 is DFQATT and CDR2 is SNEGSKA in the germline V gene (reference sequence). CDR3 length: 13 amino acids. The CDR3 bases are TGCAGTGCCTCTAGCGTCATTCCCTACGAGCAGTACTTC. Its protein product is CSASSVIPYEQYF.

This chain joins TRBV11-2 and TRBJ2-5; D ambiguous. The CDR3 has 14 amino acids. V was trimmed by 2 bases and J by 3 bases, leaving 10 bases between them. CDR1 SGHAT and CDR2 FQNNGV come from the germline V gene. The CDR3 is CASSLRRVEETQYF. CDR3 bases: TGTGCCAGCAGCTTAAGAAGAGTCGAAGAGACCCAGTACTTC.

The CDR3 bases are TGTGCCAGCAGCATTGGACCTCGCTATGGCTACACCTTC. Translating gives CASSIGPRYGYTF. The chain combines TRBV12-3 or TRBV12-4 with TRBJ1-2, with no clear D. The CDR3 length is 13 residues. Trimming stripped 6 bases from V and 4 bases from J, with 12 bases between.

The CDR3 DNA follows: TGCGCCAGCAGCCCCTGGACAGGGGGGAATCAGCCCCAGCATTTT. Protein: CASSPWTGGNQPQHF. This chain links TRBV5-1 with TRBJ1-5; 10 bases match TRBD1. The CDR3 covers 15 residues. V dropped 4 bases and J dropped 4; count of bases not matched to a gene: 5. Looked up from germline, CDR1 is SGHRS and CDR2 is YFSETQ. Full variable domain (missing parts from reference TRBV5-1 and TRBJ1-5): KAGVTQTPRYLIKTRGQQVTLSCSPISGHRSVSWYQQTPGQGLQFLFEYFSETQRNKGNFPGRFSGRQFSNSRSEMNVSTLELGDSALYLCASSPWTGGNQPQHFGDGTRLSIL.